Below, 12 T cell receptor beta chains from the same sample are listed, as sequenced in a study of blood T cell repertoires in COVID-19. Only in-frame clones appear in the TCRdb table, and some are missing; sequencing was by immunoSEQ multiplex PCR. The sample yields around 250,000 clones, about 91% seen once. The sequencing input was peripheral blood. The receptors originated from a woman aged 40-49 years who had recovered from COVID-19.

V usage is TRBV6-5 and J usage is TRBJ1-1; tentative D call: TRBD1 (5 bases). The length of the CDR3 is 13 residues. V was clipped by 8 bases and J by 5 bases, with 15 bases between them. From germline, CDR1 is MNHEY and CDR2 SVGAGI. CDR3 nucleotides: TGTGCCAGCGGGGCCTCTGGCCCGACTGAAGCTTTCTTT. As protein: CASGASGPTEAFF.

Concerning this clone itself: Other DNA sequences of this sample code for an identical CDR3. The V call is TRBV9, the J call TRBJ2-2; D is undetermined. This CDR3 region has 14 residues. Germline CDR1 and CDR2: SGDLS and YYNGEE. Trimming took 0 bases from V and 1 from J, leaving 4 bases between them. The CDR3 DNA follows: TGTGCCAGCAGCGTAGCGAGGAACACCGGGGAGCTGTTTTTT. It translates to CASSVARNTGELFF.

The V gene is TRBV7-7, the J gene TRBJ2-3; 8 positions match TRBD1. Germline V gene data show CDR1 as SSHAT and CDR2 as FNYEAQ (reference sequence). The V and J ends lost 5 bases and 0 bases, in that order; junction bases with no gene match: 7. This CDR3 contains 16 residues. CDR3 residues: CASSPSGGLSTDTQYF. Written as DNA, the CDR3 is TGTGCCAGCAGCCCATCAGGGGGCCTAAGCACAGATACGCAGTATTTT.

This chain joins TRBV14 and TRBJ2-4, with 7 bases lining up with TRBD1. The V segment lost 6 bases and the J segment 8 bases; nucleotides outside the gene matches: 4. Looked up from germline, CDR1 is SGHDN and CDR2 is FVKESK. The CDR3 has 12 residues. The CDR3 is CASSPTGDIQYF. The CDR3 DNA reads as TGTGCCAGCAGTCCCACAGGGGACATTCAGTACTTC.

The chain combines TRBV30 with TRBJ1-5; 7 bases are shared with TRBD1. Losses at the gene ends were 2 bases for V and 0 bases for J; bases not matched to a gene: 1. This CDR3 contains 14 residues. The germline CDR1 and CDR2 sequences are GTSNPN and SVGIG (reference sequence). CDR3 sequence (DNA): TGTGCCTGGAGTCAGGGGGATAGCAATCAGCCCCAGCATTTT. Translated: CAWSQGDSNQPQHF.

The CDR3 DNA reads TGTGCCAGCAGCTCGACGTCTAGCGGCCGGTTTGAGCAGTTCTTC. Its protein product is CASSSTSSGRFEQFF. J is TRBJ2-1 and V is TRBV27; 7 positions match TRBD2. There are 15 residues in the CDR3. Germline CDR1 and CDR2: MNHEY and SMNVEV (reference sequence). Trimming at V came to 6 bases and at J to 9 bases, leaving 14 bases not matched to a gene.

CDR3 nucleotide sequence: TGCGCCAGCAGCCACCATCGTAGCGGGTACGCGAACACCGGGGAGCTGTTTTTT. Translation gives CASSHHRSGYANTGELFF. V gene TRBV4-3 combines with J gene TRBJ2-2; 7 bases fit TRBD2. Germline V lookup: CDR1 LGHNA, CDR2 YSLEER. CDR3 length: 18 amino acids. J was trimmed by 0 bases and V by 3 bases; bases with no gene match: 10.

The chain uses TRBV6-5 and TRBJ2-7; the match to TRBD2 covers 8 bases. J was trimmed by 1 base and V by 9 bases; bases with no gene match: 8. Looked up from germline, CDR1 is MNHEY and CDR2 is SVGAGI. CDR3 length equals 14 residues. CDR3 sequence reads: CARIGLAGSYEQYV. The CDR3 coding sequence is TGTGCCAGGATTGGACTAGCAGGATCCTACGAGCAGTACGTC.

This chain links TRBV7-2 with TRBJ1-1; D perhaps matches TRBD1 (6 bases). Germline V gives CDR1 SGHTA, CDR2 FQGNSA. The CDR3 has 14 residues. Trimming shortened V by 4 bases and J by 4 bases, and 13 bases separated the two germline ends. The CDR3 loop is CASSYTGWATEAFF. In DNA form, the CDR3 reads TGTGCCAGCAGCTACACAGGGTGGGCCACTGAAGCTTTCTTT.

The V and J genes are TRBV11-3 and TRBJ2-7; 11 bases are a match to TRBD2. CDR3 size: 17 residues. Germline CDR1 SGHNT, CDR2 YENEEA. Unmatched junction bases numbered 7, after V lost 2 bases and J lost 1 base. The CDR3 region is CASSLTLLAGESYEQYV. Here the CDR3 DNA reads TGTGCCAGCAGCTTAACGCTACTAGCGGGAGAGTCCTACGAGCAGTACGTC.

This clone has only one observation. The chain carries TRBV5-1 and TRBJ2-7; 7 bases are a match to TRBD2. CDR1 and CDR2 from the germline V gene are SGHRS and YFSETQ. With V trimmed by 8 bases and J by 4 bases, 6 bases remained unmatched. This CDR3 has 12 amino acids. DNA of the CDR3: TGCGCCAGTAAGCGGGGCGAGTACGAGCAGTACTTC. Residues: CASKRGEYEQYF.

The chain combines TRBV18 with TRBJ2-3, with D possibly TRBD1 on 6 matching bases. V was pared by 8 bases and J by 0 bases, with 12 bases between. This CDR3 is built from 14 residues. Germline loops: CDR1 KGHSH, CDR2 LQKENI. The CDR3 DNA follows: TGTGCCAGCAAAGGACAGCACAGCACAGATACGCAGTATTTT. Protein: CASKGQHSTDTQYF.